The clone carrying this TCR beta chain was observed a handful of times. Every subset had its genomic DNA shared out evenly among several immunoSEQ plates. Generated by immunoSEQ multiplex PCR, the TCRdb table keeps only in-frame clones and is missing some. The sample has 450,000 to 650,000 clones, about 80% seen once. The sample is drawn from a study of shared clonotypes between healthy human individuals. Study donors comprised healthy, HIV-negative adults devoid of recent acute infection or vaccination. All donors were Caucasian adults living in Nashville, Tennessee. The V end lost 4 bases, the J end lost 0 bases, and 10 bases lay between the germline ends. Looked up from germline, CDR1 is SNHLY and CDR2 is FYNNEI. This CDR3 is 15 amino acids long.

This TCR was sampled from a woman aged 40 to 50 in good health. Some clones in this sample may be carry-over from other donors' samples. The sample consisted of PBMCs. The genes are TRBV2 and TRBJ1-3; D unresolved. The CDR3 DNA is TGTGCCAGCAGTGTATGGCGGTCCTCTGGAAACACCATATATTTT. Residues: CASSVWRSSGNTIYF.